This T cell receptor beta chain was recorded in a study of CD8 T cells in acute hepatitis C reinfection. About the study: CD8+ T cells specific for HCV NS3-1073 were sequenced.

For this clone: Its specificity is not known.

Time point of the sample: naive CD8 control sorted from an acute-time-point sample. Study-wide findings and caveats: Exact CDR3 sharing with other epitopes was rare, possibly method-limited.

Only in-frame clones appear in the TCRdb table, and some are missing; sequencing was by immunoSEQ multiplex PCR. Of 30,000 to 40,000 clones listed, 70% to 90% are singletons. This receptor was taken from a woman in her late teens or twenties who spontaneously cleared hepatitis C infection. Sequenced material: naive CD8+ T cells from PBMCs.

CDR3 loop: CATSSARDVSYEQYF. The CDR3 nucleotides are TGTGCCACCAGCAGCGCTCGGGACGTCTCCTACGAGCAGTACTTC. V usage is TRBV15 and J usage is TRBJ2-7; D may match TRBD1 or TRBD2 (5 bases each). The CDR3 is made up of 15 amino acids. CDR1 and CDR2 from the germline V gene are LNHNV and YYDKDF (reference sequence). Trimming left V 3 bases short and J 0 bases short, with 12 bases between.